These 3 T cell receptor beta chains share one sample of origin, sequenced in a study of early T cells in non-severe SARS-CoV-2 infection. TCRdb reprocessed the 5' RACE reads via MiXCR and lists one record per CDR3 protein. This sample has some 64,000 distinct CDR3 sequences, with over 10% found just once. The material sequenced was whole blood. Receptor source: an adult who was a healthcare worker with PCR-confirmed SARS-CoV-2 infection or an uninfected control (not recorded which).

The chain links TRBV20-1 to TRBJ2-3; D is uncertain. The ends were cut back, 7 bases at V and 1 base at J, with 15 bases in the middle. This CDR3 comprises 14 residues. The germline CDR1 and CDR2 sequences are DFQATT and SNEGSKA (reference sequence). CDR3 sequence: CSVEMGSGTDTQYF. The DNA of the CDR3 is TGCAGTGTTGAGATGGGATCTGGCACAGATACGCAGTATTTT.

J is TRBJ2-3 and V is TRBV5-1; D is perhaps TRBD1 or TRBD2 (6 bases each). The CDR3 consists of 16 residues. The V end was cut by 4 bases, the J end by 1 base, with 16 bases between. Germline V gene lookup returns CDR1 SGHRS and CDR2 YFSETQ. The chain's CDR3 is CASSLLQGGGTDTQYF. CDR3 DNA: TGCGCCAGCAGCCTCCTACAGGGAGGAGGCACAGATACGCAGTATTTT.

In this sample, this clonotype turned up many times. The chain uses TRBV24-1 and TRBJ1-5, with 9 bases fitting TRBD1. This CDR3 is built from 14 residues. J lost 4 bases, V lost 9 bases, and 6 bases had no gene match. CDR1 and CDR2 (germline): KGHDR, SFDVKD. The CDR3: CATQTGGWNQPQHF. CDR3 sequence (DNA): TGTGCCACCCAAACAGGGGGCTGGAATCAGCCCCAGCATTTT.